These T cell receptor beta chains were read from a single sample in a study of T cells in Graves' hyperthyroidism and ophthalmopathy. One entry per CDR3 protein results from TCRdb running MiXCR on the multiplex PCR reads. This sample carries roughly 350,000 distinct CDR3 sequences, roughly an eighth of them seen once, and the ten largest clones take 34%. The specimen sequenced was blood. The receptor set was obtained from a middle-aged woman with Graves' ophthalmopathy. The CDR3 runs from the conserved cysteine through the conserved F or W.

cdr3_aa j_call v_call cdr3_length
CASSPAANTEAFF TRBJ1-1 TRBV18 13
CSARDLVAGFGVKTQYF TRBJ2-5 TRBV20-1 17
CASSYRPGQMNTEAFF TRBJ1-1 TRBV12-3/TRBV12-4 16
CASSERVDGGALDTQYF TRBJ2-3 TRBV7-6 17
CASSVGHSGKNEQFF TRBJ2-1 TRBV9 15
CASSLNRDRGAFF TRBJ1-1 TRBV11-2 13
CASSSVLTKLTGELFF TRBJ2-2 TRBV27 16
CASSLGGRSYNEQFF TRBJ2-1 TRBV5-1 15
CASSTRAVQYNEQFF TRBJ2-1 TRBV7-8 15
CATSSGGGNEQFF TRBJ2-1 TRBV15 13
CASSPGQQQYGYTF TRBJ1-2 TRBV18 14
CASSFDPRGTQYF TRBJ2-5 TRBV27 13
CATSDPLTSGRAMSYNEQFF TRBJ2-1 TRBV24-1 20
CASSPLGGLEDTEAFF TRBJ1-1 TRBV18 16
CASSLQGSTGELFF TRBJ2-2 TRBV7-9 14
CSVGHGSYEQYF TRBJ2-7 TRBV29-1 12
CASSGQGKAKKDTQYF TRBJ2-3 TRBV9 16
CASSLTSGRNYEQYF TRBJ2-7 TRBV27 15
CASSPEDRVGNTIYF TRBJ1-3 TRBV9 15
CASSQEGAIYGYTF TRBJ1-2 TRBV12-3/TRBV12-4 14
CASSYSSKNQPQHF TRBJ1-5 TRBV6-2/TRBV6-3 14
CASSQDLFQESNEQFF TRBJ2-1 TRBV14 16
CSGIRQNTEAFF TRBJ1-1 TRBV29-1 12
CATSDYSGGKLFF TRBJ1-4 TRBV24-1 13
CASSPPMGNTEAFF TRBJ1-1 TRBV18 14
CATSDYATGSTDTQYF TRBJ2-3 TRBV24-1 16